These 17 T cell receptor beta chains originate from one sample sequenced in a study of T cell responses to AZD1222 COVID-19 vaccine. Measured with immunoSEQ multiplex PCR; TCRdb has only the in-frame clones, and not every one. Counted here are roughly 150,000 clones, 80% to 90% occurring once; the ten biggest clones make up 5% to 5.5%. This specimen was peripheral blood, taken on day 0 of AZD1222 vaccination. The receptor set was obtained from an adult in good health.

As to this clone: Its ends do not fully match the called genes, so a read error is possible. The rearrangement links TRBV5-6 to TRBJ2-7; the match to TRBD1 covers 7 bases. This CDR3 is 14 amino acids long. The germline V gene encodes CDR1 SGHDT and CDR2 YYEEEE. The CDR3 loop is CASCFGTAAYEQYF. In nucleotides, the CDR3 is TGTGCCAGCTGCTTCGGGACAGCGGCCTACGAGCAGTACTTC.

This sequence joins TRBV4-3 and TRBJ2-7; 12 nucleotides align to TRBD2. CDR3 size: 15 residues. Germline CDR1 is LGHNA and CDR2 is YSLEER. V lost 7 bases to trimming and J lost 6 bases; unmatched junction nucleotides: 10. The CDR3 DNA follows: TGCGCCAGCACCACTAGCGGGAGGCCCCAGGGCGAGCAGTACTTC. Amino acid sequence: CASTTSGRPQGEQYF.

The chain employs TRBV6-5 and TRBJ1-4, with TRBD1 identical over 7 bases. Germline CDR1 is MNHEY and CDR2 is SVGAGI. Trimming removed 10 bases from V and 4 bases from J; junction bases left unmatched: 6. The CDR3 has 13 residues. CDR3 region: CATRDSINEKLFF. The CDR3 DNA reads TGTGCCACCAGGGACAGCATTAATGAAAAACTGTTTTTT.

The chain joins TRBV29-1 to TRBJ1-2, with 9 bases that match TRBD1. Trimming removed 6 bases from V and 4 bases from J; junction bases left unmatched: 12. The germline V gene encodes CDR1 SQVTM and CDR2 ANQGSEA. CDR3 length equals 15 residues. The CDR3 DNA reads TGCAGCGTCGCTACCCCGGGACAGGGAGGCTATGGCTACACCTTC. Its protein is CSVATPGQGGYGYTF.

The J gene is TRBJ1-4, the V gene TRBV6-2 or TRBV6-3; D gene uncertain. CDR1 and CDR2 from the germline V gene are MNHEY and SVGEGT. CDR3 length: 14 amino acids. The V gene lost 0 bases and the J gene lost 8 bases, with 10 bases spanning the gap. CDR3 loop: CASSYSPGAEKLFF. CDR3 DNA: TGTGCCAGCAGTTACTCGCCAGGCGCCGAAAAACTGTTTTTT.

The genes are TRBV7-9 and TRBJ2-2; no clear D gene. Germline CDR1 SEHNR, CDR2 FQNEAQ (reference sequence). The CDR3 totals 13 residues. V dropped 3 bases and J dropped 7 bases, with 9 bases sitting between them. The CDR3 DNA reads TGTGCCAGCAGCTTTATGGCTGTCGGGGAGCTGTTTTTT. The encoded protein is CASSFMAVGELFF.

This clone came up once. The chain employs TRBV27 and TRBJ2-3, with a possible D match to TRBD2 (6 bases). This CDR3 is built from 14 residues. V lost 6 bases, J lost 3 bases, and 13 bases lay in between. Germline CDR1 is MNHEY and CDR2 is SMNVEV (reference sequence). For the CDR3, the DNA is TGTGCCAGCAGCACGGGACTTTTTACAGATACGCAGTATTTT. The encoded protein is CASSTGLFTDTQYF.

The J gene is TRBJ1-5, the V gene TRBV6-2 or TRBV6-3; D unresolved. The CDR3 spans 14 residues. Trimming pared 1 base from V and 8 bases from J, leaving 12 bases between. CDR1 MNHEY and CDR2 SVGEGT come from the germline V gene. CDR3 DNA: TGTGCCAGCAGTTACTTGGGTCTCGATGAGCCCCAGCATTTT. It translates to CASSYLGLDEPQHF.

The chain joins TRBV5-5 to TRBJ1-2; TRBD1 matches at 7 bases. Germline CDR1 and CDR2: SGHKS and YYEKEE (reference sequence). With V trimmed by 2 bases and J by 6 bases, 4 bases remained unmatched. The CDR3 has 13 amino acids. This CDR3 reads CASSLRQGDGYTF. The CDR3 DNA reads as TGTGCCAGCAGCTTACGGCAGGGGGATGGCTACACCTTC.

The CDR3 coding sequence is TGTGCCAGCAACGAATTCGGGCCCTACGAGCAGTACTTC. Its protein product is CASNEFGPYEQYF. The chain links TRBV7-9 to TRBJ2-7; D gene unclear. The CDR3 spans 13 residues. From germline, CDR1 is SEHNR and CDR2 FQNEAQ (reference sequence). V lost 7 bases and J 2 bases, leaving 12 bases between the germline ends.

This clone came up once. The rearrangement joins TRBV5-8 to TRBJ1-1; weak D call: TRBD1 (5 bases). The CDR3 consists of 15 residues. The germline V and J ends were trimmed by 5 bases and 5 bases, with 19 bases remaining between them. The germline gives CDR1 SGHTS, CDR2 YDEGEE. CDR3 in amino acids: CASRTSGGGKTEAFF. CDR3 DNA: TGTGCCAGCAGGACCTCCGGGGGGGGGAAGACTGAAGCTTTCTTT.

The genes are TRBV7-6 and TRBJ1-1; D unresolved. The CDR3 loop spans 16 amino acids. The V gene lost 2 bases and the J gene lost 0 bases, with 13 bases spanning the gap. The germline V gene encodes CDR1 SGHVS and CDR2 FNYEAQ. In nucleotides, the CDR3 is TGTGCCAGCAGCTTACAGGACCGAGGCATGAACACTGAAGCTTTCTTT. Translation: CASSLQDRGMNTEAFF.

The chain is built from TRBV20-1 and TRBJ1-1, with D possibly TRBD1 on 5 matching bases. V was clipped by 7 bases and J by 7 bases, with 13 bases between them. Germline V gene sequence: CDR1 DFQATT, CDR2 SNEGSKA (reference sequence). The length of the CDR3 is 11 residues. Written as DNA, the CDR3 is TGCAGTGAAGGGGCCGGGAGTGAAGCTTTCTTT. Translated, it gives CSEGAGSEAFF.

This clone was seen more than once but under ten times. The chain employs TRBV7-9 and TRBJ2-3; D unclear. Trimming cost V 1 base and J 4 bases, with 12 bases left between them. Germline assignment: CDR1 SEHNR and CDR2 FQNEAQ (reference sequence). The CDR3 has 15 amino acids. DNA for the CDR3: TGTGCCAGCAGCTTAGTTAGGGCAGTCTCAGATACGCAGTATTTT. This translates into CASSLVRAVSDTQYF.

The CDR3 nucleotides read TGTGCCAGCAGTGAAGGATACACTGAAGCTTTCTTT. It translates to CASSEGYTEAFF. The V and J genes are TRBV6-1 and TRBJ1-1; D is ambiguous. The germline gives CDR1 MNHNS, CDR2 SASEGT. The V and J ends lost 1 base and 3 bases respectively, with 3 bases between them. There are 12 residues in the CDR3.

This chain joins TRBV30 and TRBJ1-5, with 8 bases lining up with TRBD1. CDR1 and CDR2 from the germline V gene are GTSNPN and SVGIG (reference sequence). V dropped 0 bases and J dropped 2; count of bases not matched to a gene: 3. The CDR3 consists of 15 residues. CDR3 loop: CAWSVWGQGNQPQHF. In DNA, the CDR3 is TGTGCCTGGAGTGTGTGGGGACAGGGCAATCAGCCCCAGCATTTT.

The chain recombines TRBV2 with TRBJ2-1; 11 bases map to TRBD2. The V gene end was trimmed by 4 bases and the J gene end by 7 bases; junction bases not matched to a gene: 9. This CDR3 has 16 residues. Germline CDR1 SNHLY, CDR2 FYNNEI. The CDR3 reads CASSGLAGGPGNEQFF. The CDR3 bases are TGTGCCAGCAGTGGGTTAGCGGGAGGGCCCGGGAATGAGCAGTTCTTC.